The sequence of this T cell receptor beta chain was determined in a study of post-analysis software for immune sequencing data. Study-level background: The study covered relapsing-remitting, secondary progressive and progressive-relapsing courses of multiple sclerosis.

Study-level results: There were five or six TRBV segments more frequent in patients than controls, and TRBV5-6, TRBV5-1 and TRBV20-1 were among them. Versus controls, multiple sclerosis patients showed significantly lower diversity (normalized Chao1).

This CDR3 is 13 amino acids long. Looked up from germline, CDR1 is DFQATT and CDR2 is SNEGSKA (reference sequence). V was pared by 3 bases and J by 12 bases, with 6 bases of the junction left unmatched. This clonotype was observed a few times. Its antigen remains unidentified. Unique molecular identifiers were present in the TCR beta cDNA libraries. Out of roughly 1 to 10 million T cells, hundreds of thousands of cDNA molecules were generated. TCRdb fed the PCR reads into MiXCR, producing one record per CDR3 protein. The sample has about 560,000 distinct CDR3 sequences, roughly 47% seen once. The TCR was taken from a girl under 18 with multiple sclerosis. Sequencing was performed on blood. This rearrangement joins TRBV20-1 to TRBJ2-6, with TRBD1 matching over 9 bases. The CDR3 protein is CSASPTTGGVLTF. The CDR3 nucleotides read TGCAGTGCTAGCCCTACGACAGGGGGCGTCCTGACTTTC.